The entry below describes one T cell receptor (beta chain). The data were taken from a study of blood T cell repertoires in COVID-19. Turning to the study itself: Collection of acute and convalescent COVID-19 samples took place in the United States, Italy and Spain. In each case, the material was cDNA or gDNA derived from T cells, B-cell-depleted T cells, or PBMCs.

Authors' data handling: Amplified reference gene primers provided the basis for estimating nucleated cell counts. Clones were read by immunoSEQ multiplex PCR, and TCRdb kept only the in-frame ones, dropping some. The DNA was the basis for D and trimming; V, J and clone size are from that table. The sample consists of around 250,000 clones, about 84% of them appearing once. The specimen sequenced was peripheral blood. This clonotype was obtained from an elderly man with acute or convalescent COVID-19.

Written as DNA, the CDR3 is TGTGCCAGCAGCGTAGAACAGGGGGGAGGGCCCCAGCATTTT. The encoded protein is CASSVEQGGGPQHF. The V call is TRBV9, the J call TRBJ1-5; 8 nucleotides align to TRBD1. J lost 9 bases, V lost 0 bases, and 5 bases had no gene match. The germline V gene has CDR1 SGDLS and CDR2 YYNGEE. This CDR3 has 14 residues.